This entry features one T cell receptor beta chain sequence. Its antigen is unidentified. The sample comes from a study of T cells after yellow fever vaccination. Whole-study findings and limits: Subsequent booster samples again held most clones from primary vaccination (96% CD4, 85% to 90% CD8). Peaking faster, on day 5 versus 15, the secondary response was nonetheless weaker. Only a minor proportion of clonotypes was detected across both CD4 and CD8 compartments.

MiXCR was run by TCRdb on the 5' RACE reads, yielding one entry per CDR3 protein. The data contain hundreds of thousands of distinct CDR3 sequences, less than 15% of them seen just once; the ten biggest clones take up over 12%. Germline CDR1 reads SGHVS; CDR2 reads FNYEAQ. The CDR3 runs 13 residues. The V and J ends lost 5 bases and 9 bases respectively, with 14 bases between them. The TCR comes from a young man who received the YFV17D yellow fever vaccine. The sample here was PBMCs, taken on the day of the yellow fever booster vaccination. V and J are TRBV7-6 and TRBJ1-5, with TRBD1 as a possible D gene (5 bases). CDR3 protein: CASSKLERGPQHF. The DNA for the CDR3 is TGTGCCAGCAGCAAACTAGAAAGGGGGCCCCAGCATTTT.